The clone carrying this T cell receptor beta chain showed up just a few times. Every contributor of samples was a Caucasian grown-up residing in Nashville, Tennessee. The data are from a study of shared clonotypes between healthy human individuals. Clones were sequenced by immunoSEQ multiplex PCR, and TCRdb holds only the in-frame ones, with some missing. The repertoire has about 1.1 million clones, 60% to 80% of them found once; the top ten carry 0.85% to 1%. The sequenced sample consisted of memory CD4+ T cells from PBMCs. As for subset: CD45RA-negative fraction. This clonotype originated in a man in his late teens or twenties in good health. Some clones in this sample may be carry-over from other donors' samples.

CDR3 bases: TGTGCCAGTAGTGCCGGTACAGTTAATGAGCAGTTCTTC. Amino acid sequence: CASSAGTVNEQFF. This rearrangement joins TRBV19 to TRBJ2-1; no firm D call. The CDR3 extends over 13 amino acids. The germline V gene has CDR1 LNHDA and CDR2 SQIVND (reference sequence). V was pared by 5 bases and J by 7 bases, with 12 bases between.